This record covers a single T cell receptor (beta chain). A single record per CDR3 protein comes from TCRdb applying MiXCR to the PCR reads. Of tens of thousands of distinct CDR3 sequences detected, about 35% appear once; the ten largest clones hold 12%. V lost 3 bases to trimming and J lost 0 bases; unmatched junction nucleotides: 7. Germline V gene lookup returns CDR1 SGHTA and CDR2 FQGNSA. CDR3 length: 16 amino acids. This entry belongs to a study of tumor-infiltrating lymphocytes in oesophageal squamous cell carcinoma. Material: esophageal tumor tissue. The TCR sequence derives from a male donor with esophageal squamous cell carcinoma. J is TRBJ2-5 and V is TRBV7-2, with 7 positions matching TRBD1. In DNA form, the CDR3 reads TGTGCCAGCAGCTTGGGGACAGCTAAGTACCAAGAGACCCAGTACTTC. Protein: CASSLGTAKYQETQYF.